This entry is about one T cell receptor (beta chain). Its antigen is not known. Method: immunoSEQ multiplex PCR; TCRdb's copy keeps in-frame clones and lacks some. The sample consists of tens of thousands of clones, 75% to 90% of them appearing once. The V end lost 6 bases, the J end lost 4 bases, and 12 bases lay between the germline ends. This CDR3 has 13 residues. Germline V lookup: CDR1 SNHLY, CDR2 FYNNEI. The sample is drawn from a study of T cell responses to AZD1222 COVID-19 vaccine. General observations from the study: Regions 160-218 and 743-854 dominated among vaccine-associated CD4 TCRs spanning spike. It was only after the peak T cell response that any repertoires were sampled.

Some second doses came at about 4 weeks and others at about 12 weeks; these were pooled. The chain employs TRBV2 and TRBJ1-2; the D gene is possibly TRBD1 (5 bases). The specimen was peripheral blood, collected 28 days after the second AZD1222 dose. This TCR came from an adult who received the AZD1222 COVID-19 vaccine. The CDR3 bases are TGTGCCAGCAGGGGGGAGGAGAGCTATGGCTACACCTTC. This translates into CASRGEESYGYTF. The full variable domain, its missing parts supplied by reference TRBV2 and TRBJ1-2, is EPEVTQTPSHQVTQMGQEVILRCVPISNHLYFYWYRQILGQKVEFLVSFYNNEISEKSEIFDDQFSVERPDGSNFTLKIRSTKLEDSAMYFCASRGEESYGYTFGSGTRLTVV.